These T cell receptor beta chains were read from a single sample in a study of beta chain features in type 1 diabetes. Sequencing was performed with immunoSEQ multiplex PCR; in TCRdb, only in-frame clones are kept and a portion is missing. The sample lists fewer than 900,000 clones; roughly 17% were seen once. Sequenced input: naive CD4+ T cells from blood. The receptors derive from a woman younger than 35 in good health. Both conserved end residues are part of each CDR3. D genes are given only for firm matches. Only part of the rows carry a size: once, few, many, or a class if the clone is expanded.

d_gene: -; abundance: -; v_gene: TRBV5-1; j_gene: TRBJ1-4; CDR3nt: TGCGCCAGCCGACCCTTGACATCGGGTAATGAAAAACTGTTTTTT; CDR3aa: CASRPLTSGNEKLFF
d_gene: TRBD2; abundance: -; v_gene: TRBV28; j_gene: TRBJ2-3; CDR3nt: TGTGCCAGCAGTTTCTCAGCGGGGGCCAATACGCAGTATTTT; CDR3aa: CASSFSAGANTQYF
d_gene: -; abundance: -; v_gene: TRBV11-2; j_gene: TRBJ2-1; CDR3nt: TGTGCCAGCAGCTTATTTCACCCGGGTGAGCAGTTCTTC; CDR3aa: CASSLFHPGEQFF
d_gene: -; abundance: few; v_gene: TRBV5-1; j_gene: TRBJ2-3; CDR3nt: TGCGCCAGCAGCACCGCTTTCCGGGGGATCACAGATACGCAGTATTTT; CDR3aa: CASSTAFRGITDTQYF
d_gene: -; abundance: -; v_gene: TRBV5-1; j_gene: TRBJ2-5; CDR3nt: TGCGCCAGCAGACAAGGACTGACCCCCTTCCAAGAGACCCAGTACTTC; CDR3aa: CASRQGLTPFQETQYF
d_gene: -; abundance: -; v_gene: TRBV7-2; j_gene: TRBJ2-7; CDR3nt: TGTGCCAGCAGCCCAGGACAGAGGCCCTACGAGCAGTACTTC; CDR3aa: CASSPGQRPYEQYF
d_gene: -; abundance: -; v_gene: TRBV11-2; j_gene: TRBJ2-3; CDR3nt: TGTGCCAGCTGTCGAGGGAGCTCAAAGAGCACAGATACGCAGTATTTT; CDR3aa: CASCRGSSKSTDTQYF
d_gene: -; abundance: -; v_gene: TRBV2; j_gene: TRBJ2-1; CDR3nt: TGTGCCAGCAGGTTCCGGGTGAATGAGCAGTTCTTC; CDR3aa: CASRFRVNEQFF
d_gene: -; abundance: few; v_gene: TRBV11-1; j_gene: TRBJ1-1; CDR3nt: TGTGCCAGCAGCTTCCGGGGTGCTGAAGCTTTCTTT; CDR3aa: CASSFRGAEAFF
d_gene: -; abundance: few; v_gene: TRBV6-5; j_gene: TRBJ2-6; CDR3nt: TGTGCCAGCACCCCTCAGCGCGCCAACGTCCTGACTTTC; CDR3aa: CASTPQRANVLTF
d_gene: TRBD1; abundance: -; v_gene: TRBV4-2; j_gene: TRBJ2-5; CDR3nt: TGTGCCAGCAGCCAAGATTGGGACAGGGAGACCCAGTACTTC; CDR3aa: CASSQDWDRETQYF
d_gene: TRBD2; abundance: -; v_gene: TRBV14; j_gene: TRBJ2-5; CDR3nt: TGTGCCAGCAGCCTCGGGACTAGCGGGATAAAGACCCAGTACTTC; CDR3aa: CASSLGTSGIKTQYF
d_gene: -; abundance: -; v_gene: TRBV25-1; j_gene: TRBJ2-2; CDR3nt: TGTGCCAGCAGGCAACTGAACACCGGGGAGCTGTTTTTT; CDR3aa: CASRQLNTGELFF
d_gene: -; abundance: few; v_gene: TRBV7-2; j_gene: TRBJ2-5; CDR3nt: TGTGCCAGCACTCAGAGCCAAGAGACCCAGTACTTC; CDR3aa: CASTQSQETQYF
d_gene: -; abundance: few; v_gene: TRBV7-3; j_gene: TRBJ2-3; CDR3nt: TGTGCCAGCAGCCCTTGGGGGCTAGCGGCTAGCACAGATACGCAGTATTTT; CDR3aa: CASSPWGLAASTDTQYF
d_gene: -; abundance: -; v_gene: TRBV7-2; j_gene: TRBJ2-2; CDR3nt: TGTGCCAGCAGCTCGCAACCTGACCCTATTGGGCTGTTTTTT; CDR3aa: CASSSQPDPIGLFF
d_gene: TRBD1; abundance: -; v_gene: TRBV5-6; j_gene: TRBJ2-5; CDR3nt: TGTGCCAGCAGCTCGCAACAGGGGGCGAGAACGGAGACCCAGTACTTC; CDR3aa: CASSSQQGARTETQYF
d_gene: TRBD2; abundance: -; v_gene: TRBV7-9; j_gene: TRBJ2-4; CDR3nt: TGTGCCAGCAGCTTAGGGACTAGCGGGAGTTCGGGCAAAAACATTCAGTACTTC; CDR3aa: CASSLGTSGSSGKNIQYF
d_gene: TRBD2; abundance: few; v_gene: TRBV2; j_gene: TRBJ2-3; CDR3nt: TGTGCCAGCAGGGACGGCGGGAGCCCCGATACGCAGTATTTT; CDR3aa: CASRDGGSPDTQYF
d_gene: -; abundance: few; v_gene: TRBV7-2; j_gene: TRBJ2-1; CDR3nt: TGTGCCAGCAGCTTAGATAGGAGGGCCAATGAGCAGTTCTTC; CDR3aa: CASSLDRRANEQFF
d_gene: TRBD1; abundance: -; v_gene: TRBV7-2; j_gene: TRBJ2-1; CDR3nt: TGTGCCAGCAGCTACGACCGGGACAGGGCCAATGAGCAGTTCTTC; CDR3aa: CASSYDRDRANEQFF
d_gene: -; abundance: few; v_gene: TRBV4-2; j_gene: TRBJ2-7; CDR3nt: TGTGCCAGCAGCCCGGATACAGGACTCCCGCCGATCGAGCAGTACTTC; CDR3aa: CASSPDTGLPPIEQYF
d_gene: TRBD2; abundance: few; v_gene: TRBV4-3; j_gene: TRBJ2-5; CDR3nt: TGCGCCAGCAGCCAGGGACTAGCGGGAGGGGTAGAGACCCAGTACTTC; CDR3aa: CASSQGLAGGVETQYF
d_gene: -; abundance: -; v_gene: TRBV7-8; j_gene: TRBJ2-6; CDR3nt: TGTGCCAGCAGCTTATTCTCTGGGGCCAACGTCCTGACTTTC; CDR3aa: CASSLFSGANVLTF
d_gene: -; abundance: few; v_gene: TRBV5-1; j_gene: TRBJ1-2; CDR3nt: TGCGCCAGCAGCTTGATATACGGAAATGGCTACACCTTC; CDR3aa: CASSLIYGNGYTF
d_gene: -; abundance: few; v_gene: TRBV28; j_gene: TRBJ1-4; CDR3nt: TGTGCCACTTTGGGACGGGAAAAACTGTTTTTT; CDR3aa: CATLGREKLFF
d_gene: -; abundance: -; v_gene: TRBV18; j_gene: TRBJ1-2; CDR3nt: TGTGCCAGCTCACCCAATTCCGGGGGAAAATTGGATGGCTACACCTTC; CDR3aa: CASSPNSGGKLDGYTF
d_gene: -; abundance: few; v_gene: TRBV5-6; j_gene: TRBJ2-7; CDR3nt: TGTGCCAGCAGGTCGTGGGGGACGGGAGCTTACGAGCAGTACTTC; CDR3aa: CASRSWGTGAYEQYF
d_gene: -; abundance: few; v_gene: TRBV5-1; j_gene: TRBJ2-3; CDR3nt: TGCGCCAGCAGCTTGCCGTCCACCTTCCAACCGGGACCAACCTTCGGAGATACGCAGTATTTT; CDR3aa: CASSLPSTFQPGPTFGDTQYF
d_gene: TRBD2; abundance: -; v_gene: TRBV29-1; j_gene: TRBJ2-5; CDR3nt: TGCAGCGTTGAAAGAGCTAGCGGGAGGGTAGAGACCCAGTACTTC; CDR3aa: CSVERASGRVETQYF
d_gene: TRBD1; abundance: -; v_gene: TRBV6-5; j_gene: TRBJ1-1; CDR3nt: TGTGCCAGCAGGGACCCCAGGGGGCCGGGCACTGAAGCTTTCTTT; CDR3aa: CASRDPRGPGTEAFF